This TCR beta chain came from a study of blood T cell repertoires in COVID-19. CDR3 length: 14 amino acids. From germline, CDR1 is SGHRS and CDR2 YFSETQ. Trimming took off 7 bases at V and 0 bases at J, with 13 bases between the two ends. Per the authors' pipeline: Reference gene primer amplification yielded estimated nucleated cell counts. The method was immunoSEQ multiplex PCR; TCRdb's version includes in-frame clones alone and lacks a portion of them. V and J calls plus clone size are reproduced from that table; the DNA served to infer D and trimming. This table holds tens of thousands of clones, approximately 76% found once. This clone has just a few counts.

The sequenced sample consisted of peripheral blood. The chain employs TRBV5-1 and TRBJ1-2, with D tentatively TRBD1 (5 bases). This TCR derives from a man in his 70s with active or convalescent COVID-19. DNA of the CDR3: TGCGCCAGCGGGCCCTGGGGCCCTAACTATGGCTACACCTTC. Amino acids: CASGPWGPNYGYTF.